This T cell receptor (beta chain) was observed in a study of blood T cell repertoires in COVID-19. For the study at large: Sites in the United States, Italy and Spain provided acute and convalescent COVID-19 samples. The cDNA or gDNA used as material had been derived from T cells, B-cell-depleted T cells, or PBMCs.

In the original processing: Reference gene primers were amplified, and this amplification served to estimate nucleated cell counts. Libraries were prepared by immunoSEQ multiplex PCR; TCRdb keeps only in-frame clonotypes and omits some of them. From that table come the V and J calls and clone size; the DNA was used to work out D and trimming. The sample records about 110,000 clones, 88% being singletons. Germline CDR1 reads MDHEN; CDR2 reads SYDVKM. The trim removed 6 bases at V and 5 bases at J, leaving 8 bases unmatched. This CDR3 has 14 amino acids. The chain is built from TRBV28 and TRBJ2-7, with 9 nucleotides matching TRBD1. The sequence was collected from a human donor in a cohort sampled during active COVID-19. Sequencing was performed on peripheral blood. The DNA of the CDR3 is TGTGCCAGCAGCGCTAAAACAGGGGGCAACGAGCAGTACTTC. Protein product: CASSAKTGGNEQYF.